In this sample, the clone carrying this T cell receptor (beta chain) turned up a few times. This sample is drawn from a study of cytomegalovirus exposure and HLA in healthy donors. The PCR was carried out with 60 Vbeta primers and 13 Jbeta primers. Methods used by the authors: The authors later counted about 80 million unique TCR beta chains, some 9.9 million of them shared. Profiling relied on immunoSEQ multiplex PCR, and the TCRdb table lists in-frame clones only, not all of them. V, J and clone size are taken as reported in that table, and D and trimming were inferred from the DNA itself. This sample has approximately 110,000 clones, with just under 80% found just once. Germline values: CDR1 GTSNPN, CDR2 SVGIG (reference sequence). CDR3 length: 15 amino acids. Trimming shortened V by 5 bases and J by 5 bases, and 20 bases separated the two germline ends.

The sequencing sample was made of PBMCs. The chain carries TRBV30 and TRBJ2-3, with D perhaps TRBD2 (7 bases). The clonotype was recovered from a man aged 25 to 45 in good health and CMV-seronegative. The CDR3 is CAWARFGGRIDTQYF. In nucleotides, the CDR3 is TGTGCCTGGGCGAGATTCGGGGGGCGGATAGATACGCAGTATTTT.